This TCR beta chain was identified in a study of cytomegalovirus exposure and HLA in healthy donors. Study observations and caveats: There were some public TCRs occurring in many donors, but most TCR sequences were rare. An Asian-associated ancestry cluster reportedly showed fewer N-insertions than the roughly 600-donor mean in a later analysis.

In the PCR, 60 Vbeta and 13 Jbeta primers were used. This table comes from immunoSEQ multiplex PCR, and its TCRdb copy is limited to in-frame clones, with some not included. The table includes about 140,000 clones, 73% detected once. The CDR3 runs to 15 residues. The V gene end was trimmed by 8 bases and the J gene end by 14 bases; junction bases not matched to a gene: 12. Germline lookup yields CDR1 SNHLY and CDR2 FYNNEI. This clone was counted once. Its antigen is not identified. The receptor comes from a woman in her thirties or forties in good health and CMV-seronegative. Sequencing was performed on PBMCs. The chain carries TRBV2 and TRBJ2-1; 16 bases fit TRBD2. The CDR3 sequence: CASAAPGTSGGAEFF. The DNA of the CDR3 is TGTGCCAGCGCCGCTCCCGGGACTAGCGGGGGGGCCGAGTTCTTC.